The present T cell receptor beta chain was sequenced within a study of blood T cell repertoires in COVID-19 (dated by TCRdb to the early 2020s). Describing the broader study: Samples from collaborators originated in the United States, Italy and Spain and spanned both the acute and convalescent phases of COVID-19. The repertoires were made available in a free public database intended to serve as a resource for research on the immune response to SARS-CoV-2. Subjects who had been exposed to COVID-19, were actively infected with it, or had recovered from it provided the deeply sampled blood TCRbeta repertoires that made up the dataset. Nearly every sample came with metadata listing a de-identified subject ID, COVID-19 status, age in years and sex. The prospective study material was composed of cDNA or gDNA derived from T cells, B-cell-depleted T cells, or PBMCs. Samples came from the ongoing ImmuneRACE study (first 160 participants) plus 1,254 subjects from 6 global collaborators. Where available, HLA class I and class II types were taken from metadata supplied by the sample provider and were not determined by assay-based typing.

Whole blood was collected in K2EDTA tubes by collaborating institutions according to the institutions' own protocols. For TCRbeta analysis, collaborators shipped samples as frozen whole blood, isolated PBMCs, or DNA extracted from either of those sample types. TCRbeta CDR3 regions were amplified from genomic DNA by means of the immunoSEQ Assay, a bias-controlled multiplex PCR. Concerning the study's data processing: The number of nucleated cells in each sample was estimated by amplification of reference gene primers within the assay. Sequence reads were collapsed and filtered to measure the absolute abundance of every unique TCRbeta CDR3 rearrangement. For each sample, productive Simpson clonality was calculated by taking the square root of Simpson's diversity index across productive rearrangements. Held by TCRdb, this immuneACCESS table contains in-frame sequences only and omits some clones. Under half of the omission traces to an unresolved V gene where checked; the cause of the rest is unknown. D and trimming were read from the DNA, whereas the V and J calls and clone size are those reported in that table. The sample table shows tens of thousands of clones, and 90% are seen once. Over 2.5% of the sample is taken by the ten largest.

From its cysteine to its phenylalanine, the CDR3 spans 17 amino acids. Just the 51-base CDR3 DNA is kept, in frame starting at base 1. Germline trimming: 0 bases from V, 6 bases from J; junction bases outside gene matches: 12. For CDR1 and CDR2, the germline V gene lists SGDLS and YYNGEE. The paper's findings and limits, for the study overall: How much clinical and demographic metadata was included differed by source and by participant, and the metadata was provided uncurated.

Points on this clone: There is no known antigen for this receptor. Base qualities are not provided; no much larger clone lies one nucleotide away.

Sequencing was carried out using peripheral blood. This sequence originates from a human donor in a cohort sampled during active COVID-19. The chain links TRBV9 with TRBJ1-1, with TRBD1 identical over 9 junction bases. Here is the DNA: TGTGCCAGCAGCGTAGACCAGGGGGGACAGGGACCCGCTGAAGCTTTCTTT. This encodes CASSVDQGGQGPAEAFF.